This T cell receptor beta chain was sequenced during a study of CXCR3-negative and CXCR3-positive naive CD8 T cells. Study-level findings and limits: TRB CDR3 hydrophobicity was greater in CXCR3-positive naive cells than in CXCR3-negative naive cells. The TRBV-TRBJ usage of naive CXCR3-negative and CXCR3-positive cells was similar, but that of memory cells differed.

Through 5' RACE with UMI labels, the TRB cDNA libraries were prepared. TCRdb reanalyzed the 5' RACE reads and collapses them to one entry per CDR3 protein, without DNA. In total, the table holds 150,000 or so distinct CDR3 sequences. A remark on this clonotype: What it recognizes is unknown.

CDR1 LNHDA and CDR2 SQIVND come from the germline V gene (reference sequence). This CDR3 spans 14 amino acids. J is TRBJ1-5 and V is TRBV19. Sequencing used naive CXCR3- CD8+ T cells from blood. Subset noted: CD45RO-CCR7+CD27+CD95- naive CD8+ T cells lacking CXCR3 (TNR3-). The TCR originated in a human donor in good health. Some clones in this sample may be carry-over from other donors' samples. CDR3 protein: CASSIVFSNQPQHF.